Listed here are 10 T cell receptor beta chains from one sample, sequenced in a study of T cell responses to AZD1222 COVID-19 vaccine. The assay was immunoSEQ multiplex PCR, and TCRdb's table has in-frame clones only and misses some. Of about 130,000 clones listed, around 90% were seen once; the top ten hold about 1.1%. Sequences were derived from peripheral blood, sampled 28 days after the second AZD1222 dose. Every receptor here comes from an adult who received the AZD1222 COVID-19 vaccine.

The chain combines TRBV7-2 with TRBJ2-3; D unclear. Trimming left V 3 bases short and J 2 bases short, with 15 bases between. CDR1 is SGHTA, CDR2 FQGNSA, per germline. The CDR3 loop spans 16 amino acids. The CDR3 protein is CASSFTSGFATDTQYF. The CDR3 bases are TGTGCCAGCAGCTTTACTTCTGGGTTTGCCACAGATACGCAGTATTTT.

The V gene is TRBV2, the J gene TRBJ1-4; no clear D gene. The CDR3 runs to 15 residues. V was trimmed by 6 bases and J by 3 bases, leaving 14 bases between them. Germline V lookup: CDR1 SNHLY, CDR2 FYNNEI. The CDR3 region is CASRGFRVANEKLFF. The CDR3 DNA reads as TGTGCCAGCAGGGGGTTTAGGGTCGCTAATGAAAAACTGTTTTTT.

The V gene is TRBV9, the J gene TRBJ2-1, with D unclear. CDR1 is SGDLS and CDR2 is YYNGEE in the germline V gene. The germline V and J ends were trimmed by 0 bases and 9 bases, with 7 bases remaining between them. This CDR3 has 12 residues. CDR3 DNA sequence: TGTGCCAGCAGCGTAGCAGTCACTGAGCAGTTCTTC. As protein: CASSVAVTEQFF.

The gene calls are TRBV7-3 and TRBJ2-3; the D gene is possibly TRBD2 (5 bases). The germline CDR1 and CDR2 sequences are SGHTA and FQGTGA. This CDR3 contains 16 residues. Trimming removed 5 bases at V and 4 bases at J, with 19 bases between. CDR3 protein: CASSEVGSQGSDTQYF. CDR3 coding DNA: TGTGCCAGCAGCGAAGTAGGGAGTCAAGGCTCAGATACGCAGTATTTT.

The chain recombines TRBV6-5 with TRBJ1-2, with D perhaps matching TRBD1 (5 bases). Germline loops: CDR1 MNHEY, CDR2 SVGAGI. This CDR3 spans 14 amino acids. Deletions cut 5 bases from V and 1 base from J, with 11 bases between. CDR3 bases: TGTGCCAGCAGTCGTACAGGCGGTAACTATGGCTACACCTTC. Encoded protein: CASSRTGGNYGYTF.

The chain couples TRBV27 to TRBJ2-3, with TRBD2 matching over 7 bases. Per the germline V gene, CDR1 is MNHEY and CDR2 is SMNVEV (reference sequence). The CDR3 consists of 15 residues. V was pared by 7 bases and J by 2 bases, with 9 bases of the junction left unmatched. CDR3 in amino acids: CASIPAGVPTDTQYF. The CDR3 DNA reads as TGTGCCAGCATTCCGGCGGGAGTACCCACAGATACGCAGTATTTT.

The CDR3: CASSLRTSPTDTQYF. CDR3 nucleotides: TGTGCCAGCAGCTTAAGGACCAGTCCCACAGATACGCAGTATTTT. The gene calls are TRBV7-3 and TRBJ2-3; no clear D gene. Germline-derived CDR1 and CDR2 are SGHTA and FQGTGA. The CDR3 contains 15 residues. The V gene lost 1 base and the J gene lost 2 bases, with 10 bases spanning the gap.

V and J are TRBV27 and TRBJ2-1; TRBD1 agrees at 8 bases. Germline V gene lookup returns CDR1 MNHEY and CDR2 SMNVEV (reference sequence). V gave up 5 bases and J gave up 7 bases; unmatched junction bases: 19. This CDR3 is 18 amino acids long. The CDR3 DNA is TGTGCCAGCAGTCCCTATTTCGGGGACAGGACAGGGCAAAATGAGCAGTTCTTC. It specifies CASSPYFGDRTGQNEQFF.

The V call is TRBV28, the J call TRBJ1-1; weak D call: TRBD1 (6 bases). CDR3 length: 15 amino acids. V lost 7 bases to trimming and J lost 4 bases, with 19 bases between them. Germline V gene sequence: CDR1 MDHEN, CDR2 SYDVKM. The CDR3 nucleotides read TGTGCCAGCACCAACAGGGCGTCCCGGATCACTGAAGCTTTCTTT. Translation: CASTNRASRITEAFF.

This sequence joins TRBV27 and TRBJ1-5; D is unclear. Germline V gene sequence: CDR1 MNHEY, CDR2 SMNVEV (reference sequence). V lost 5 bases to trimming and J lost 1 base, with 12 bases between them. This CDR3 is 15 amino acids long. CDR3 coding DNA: TGTGCCAGCAGTCCTCTGGTACCGAGCAATCAGCCCCAGCATTTT. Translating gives CASSPLVPSNQPQHF.